The 5 T cell receptor beta chains listed next were all sequenced from one sample in a study of T cell repertoires in cytomegalovirus infection. TCRdb reanalysed the reads using MiXCR and keeps one entry per CDR3 protein. The table lists 450,000 to 600,000 distinct CDR3 sequences, 30% to 35% of them singletons. Their cognate antigens are unknown. Here the sequenced sample was cultured PBMCs, taken from culture after CMV antigen stimulation. The receptors stem from a human donor in good health (CMV status not recorded). Some clones in this sample may be carry-over from other donors' samples.

The chain joins TRBV7-2 to TRBJ1-3; 8 bases map to TRBD1. Trimming removed 5 bases from V and 0 bases from J; junction bases left unmatched: 6. The germline gives CDR1 SGHTA, CDR2 FQGNSA. The CDR3 is 16 amino acids. The CDR3: CASSPGGLFSGNTIYF. CDR3 nucleotide sequence: TGTGCCAGCAGCCCAGGGGGCCTATTCTCTGGAAACACCATATATTTT.

The rearrangement joins TRBV20-1 to TRBJ1-1; D call uncertain. The CDR3 is 11 amino acids. V was clipped by 0 bases and J by 3 bases, with 2 bases between them. Germline V gives CDR1 DFQATT, CDR2 SNEGSKA (reference sequence). CDR3 amino acids: CSARDYTEAFF. DNA of the CDR3: TGCAGTGCTAGAGATTACACTGAAGCTTTCTTT.

This clonotype was seen a few times. The chain employs TRBV7-2 and TRBJ2-3; 11 positions match TRBD2. Germline assignment: CDR1 SGHTA and CDR2 FQGNSA. The CDR3 totals 19 residues. V was pared by 6 bases and J by 2 bases, with 16 bases of the junction left unmatched. The CDR3 loop reads CASRPTSVLAGGYTDTQYF. As DNA, the CDR3 is TGTGCCAGCAGGCCCACGTCGGTTCTAGCGGGGGGATACACAGATACGCAGTATTTT.

This clonotype was found many times. The chain combines TRBV7-2 with TRBJ2-1; possibly TRBD2 for D (5 bases). Germline CDR1 is SGHTA and CDR2 is FQGNSA. The CDR3 has 13 amino acids. V dropped 7 bases and J dropped 4 bases, with 11 bases sitting between them. CDR3 sequence: CASTSISYNEQFF. The CDR3 region has the DNA TGTGCCAGCACTAGCATATCTTACAATGAGCAGTTCTTC.

The chain couples TRBV5-1 to TRBJ2-6, with 8 positions matching TRBD2. Trimming cost V 4 bases and J 0 bases; bases outside gene matches: 15. Germline-derived CDR1 and CDR2 are SGHRS and YFSETQ. This CDR3 is built from 20 residues. CDR3 nucleotide sequence: TGCGCCAGCAGCCCCGACTTGACTAGCGCCTTCAACTCTGGGGCCAACGTCCTGACTTTC. Translation gives CASSPDLTSAFNSGANVLTF. Full variable domain (missing parts from reference TRBV5-1 and TRBJ2-6): KAGVTQTPRYLIKTRGQQVTLSCSPISGHRSVSWYQQTPGQGLQFLFEYFSETQRNKGNFPGRFSGRQFSNSRSEMNVSTLELGDSALYLCASSPDLTSAFNSGANVLTFGAGSRLTVL.